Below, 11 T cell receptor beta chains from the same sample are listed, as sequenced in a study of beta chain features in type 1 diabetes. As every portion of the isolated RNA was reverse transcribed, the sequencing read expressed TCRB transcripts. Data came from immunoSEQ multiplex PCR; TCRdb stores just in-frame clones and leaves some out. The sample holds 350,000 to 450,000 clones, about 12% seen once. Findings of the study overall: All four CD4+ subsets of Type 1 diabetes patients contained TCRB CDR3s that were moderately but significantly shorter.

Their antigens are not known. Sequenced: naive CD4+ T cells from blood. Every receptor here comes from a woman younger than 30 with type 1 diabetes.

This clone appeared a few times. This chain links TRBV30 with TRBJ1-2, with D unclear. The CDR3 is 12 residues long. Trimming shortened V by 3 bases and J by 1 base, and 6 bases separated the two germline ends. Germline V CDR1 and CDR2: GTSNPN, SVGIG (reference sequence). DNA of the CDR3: TGTGCCTGGAGCCTCCGTAACTATGGCTACACCTTC. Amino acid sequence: CAWSLRNYGYTF.

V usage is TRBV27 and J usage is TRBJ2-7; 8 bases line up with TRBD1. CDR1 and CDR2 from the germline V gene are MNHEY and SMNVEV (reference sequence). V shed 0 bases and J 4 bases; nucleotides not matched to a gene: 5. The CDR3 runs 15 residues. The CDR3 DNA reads TGTGCCAGCAGTTTATCTCAGGGGGCGCGATACGAGCAGTACTTC. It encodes CASSLSQGARYEQYF.

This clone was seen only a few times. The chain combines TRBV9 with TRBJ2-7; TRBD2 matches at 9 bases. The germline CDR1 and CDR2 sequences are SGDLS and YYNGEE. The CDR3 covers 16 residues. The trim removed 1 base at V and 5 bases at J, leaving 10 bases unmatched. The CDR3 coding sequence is TGTGCCAGCAGCGTAAAACCGGGACTAGCTATCGACGAGCAGTACTTC. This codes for CASSVKPGLAIDEQYF. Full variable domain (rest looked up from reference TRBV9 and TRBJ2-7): DSGVTQTPKHLITATGQRVTLRCSPRSGDLSVYWYQQSLDQGLQFLIQYYNGEERAKGNILERFSAQQFPDLHSELNLSSLELGDSALYFCASSVKPGLAIDEQYFGPGTRLTVT.

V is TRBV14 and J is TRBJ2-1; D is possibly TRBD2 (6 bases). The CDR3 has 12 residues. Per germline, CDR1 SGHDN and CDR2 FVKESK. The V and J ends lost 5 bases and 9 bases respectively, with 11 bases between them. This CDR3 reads CASSERVSEQFF. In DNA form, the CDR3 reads TGTGCCAGCAGCGAGCGGGTCTCTGAGCAGTTCTTC.

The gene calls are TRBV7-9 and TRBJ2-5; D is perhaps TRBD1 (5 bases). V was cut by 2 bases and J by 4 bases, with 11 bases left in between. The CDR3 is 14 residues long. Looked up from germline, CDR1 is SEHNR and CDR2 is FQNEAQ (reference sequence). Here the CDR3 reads CASSLMGRAETQYF. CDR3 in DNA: TGTGCCAGCAGCTTAATGGGCAGGGCAGAGACCCAGTACTTC.

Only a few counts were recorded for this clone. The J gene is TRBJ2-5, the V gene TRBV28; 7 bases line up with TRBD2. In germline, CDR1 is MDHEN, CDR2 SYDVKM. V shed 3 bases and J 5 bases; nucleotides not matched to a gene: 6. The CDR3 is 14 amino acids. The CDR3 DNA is TGTGCCAGCAGTTTGGGAGGGCCACAGGAGACCCAGTACTTC. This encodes CASSLGGPQETQYF.

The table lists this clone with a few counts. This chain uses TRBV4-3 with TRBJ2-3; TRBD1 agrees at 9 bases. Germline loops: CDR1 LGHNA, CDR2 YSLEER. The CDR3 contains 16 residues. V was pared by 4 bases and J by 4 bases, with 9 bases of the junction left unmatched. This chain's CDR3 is CASSLQAQGASDTQYF. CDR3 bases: TGCGCCAGCAGCCTTCAAGCACAGGGGGCCTCAGATACGCAGTATTTT.

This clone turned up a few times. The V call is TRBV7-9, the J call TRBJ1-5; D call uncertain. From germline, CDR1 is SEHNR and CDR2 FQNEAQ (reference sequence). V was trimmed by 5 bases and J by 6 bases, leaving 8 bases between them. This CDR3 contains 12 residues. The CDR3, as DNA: TGTGCCAGCAGCCCTACGGGTCAGCCCCAGCATTTT. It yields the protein CASSPTGQPQHF.

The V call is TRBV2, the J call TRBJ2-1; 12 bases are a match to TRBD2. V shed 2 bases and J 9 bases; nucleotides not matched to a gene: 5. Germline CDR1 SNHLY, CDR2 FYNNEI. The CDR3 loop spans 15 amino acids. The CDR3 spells CASSEFRTSGIEQFF. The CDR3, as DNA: TGTGCCAGCAGTGAATTCCGGACTAGCGGGATTGAGCAGTTCTTC. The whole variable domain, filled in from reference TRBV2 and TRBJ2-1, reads EPEVTQTPSHQVTQMGQEVILRCVPISNHLYFYWYRQILGQKVEFLVSFYNNEISEKSEIFDDQFSVERPDGSNFTLKIRSTKLEDSAMYFCASSEFRTSGIEQFFGPGTRLTVL.

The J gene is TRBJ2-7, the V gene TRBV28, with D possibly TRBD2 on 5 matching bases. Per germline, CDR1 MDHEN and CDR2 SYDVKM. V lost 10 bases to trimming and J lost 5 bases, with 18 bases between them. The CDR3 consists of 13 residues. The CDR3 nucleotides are TGTGCCACCAAGGACTGGGAATCTCACGAGCAGTACTTC. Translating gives CATKDWESHEQYF.

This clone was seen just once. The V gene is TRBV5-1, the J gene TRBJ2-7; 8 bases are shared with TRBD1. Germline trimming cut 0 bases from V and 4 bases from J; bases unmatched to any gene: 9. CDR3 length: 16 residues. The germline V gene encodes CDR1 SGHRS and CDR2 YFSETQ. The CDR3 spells CASSLAQGAFLYEQYF. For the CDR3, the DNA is TGCGCCAGCAGCTTGGCGCAGGGGGCTTTCTTATACGAGCAGTACTTC.